This T cell receptor (beta chain) was identified during a study of shared clonotypes between healthy human individuals. Every donor was a Caucasian adult from Nashville, Tennessee. CDR1 is MGHRA, CDR2 YSYEKL, per germline. Deletions cut 0 bases from V and 4 bases from J, with 18 bases between. CDR3 length: 18 residues. A word on this clone: Its antigen remains unidentified.

In replicate PCRs of unsorted PBMC, about 0.3 ug DNA, 31,000 or so T cell genomes, was used. The method was immunoSEQ multiplex PCR; TCRdb's version includes in-frame clones alone and lacks a portion of them. The table has some 470,000 clones, about 82% seen once. Whole-study findings and limits: Sampling included only blood; tissue repertoires likely differ.

Source material: PBMCs. The chain is built from TRBV4-1 and TRBJ2-2, with D perhaps matching TRBD2 (5 bases). This receptor was taken from a woman in her thirties or forties in good health. Some clones in this sample may be carry-over from other donors' samples. Written as DNA, the CDR3 is TGCGCCAGCAGCCAAGAGGTAGCGTACTCCCTAAGCACCGGGGAGCTGTTTTTT. Translated, it gives CASSQEVAYSLSTGELFF.